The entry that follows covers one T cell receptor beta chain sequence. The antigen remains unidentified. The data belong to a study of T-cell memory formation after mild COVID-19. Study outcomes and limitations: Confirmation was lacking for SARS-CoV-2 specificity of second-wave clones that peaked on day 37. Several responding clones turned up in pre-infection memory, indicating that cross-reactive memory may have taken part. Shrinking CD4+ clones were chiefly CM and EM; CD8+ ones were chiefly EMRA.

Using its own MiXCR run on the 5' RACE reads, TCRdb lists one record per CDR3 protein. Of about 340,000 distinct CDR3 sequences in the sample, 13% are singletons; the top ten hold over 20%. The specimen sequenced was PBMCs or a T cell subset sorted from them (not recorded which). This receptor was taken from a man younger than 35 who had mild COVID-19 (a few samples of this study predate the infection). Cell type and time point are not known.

Here the CDR3 reads CASSEARGADTQYF. CDR3 DNA: TGTGCCAGCAGTGAAGCGAGGGGCGCAGATACGCAGTATTTT. V gene TRBV7-2 combines with J gene TRBJ2-3; D might be TRBD1 or TRBD2, each matching 5 bases. CDR3 length: 14 residues. In germline, CDR1 is SGHTA, CDR2 FQGNSA. The germline V and J ends were trimmed by 6 bases and 4 bases, with 14 bases remaining between them.